What follows are 29 T cell receptor beta chains derived from one specimen sequenced in a study of response to subunit inactivated influenza vaccine. From the RT-PCR reads, TCRdb called clonotypes with MiXCR, one entry per CDR3 protein. The sample shows 200,000 to 300,000 distinct CDR3 sequences, over 9% of them seen only once. Sequenced here: non-naive T cells sorted from PBMCs, sampled 14 days before vaccination. The receptors stem from a man aged 45-65 years who received an inactivated influenza vaccine.

This clonotype has a handful of counts. The rearrangement uses TRBV20-1 and TRBJ1-1; 7 bases are a match to TRBD1. Germline loops: CDR1 DFQATT, CDR2 SNEGSKA (reference sequence). The length of the CDR3 is 13 residues. In nucleotides, the CDR3 is TGCAGGCCCGGGGGACAGAGGAACACTGAAGCTTTCTTT. It codes for CRPGGQRNTEAFF.

This chain links TRBV12-3 or TRBV12-4 with TRBJ2-7; D is unresolved. There are 15 residues in the CDR3. V dropped 5 bases and J dropped 0 bases, with 14 bases sitting between them. This CDR3 reads CASSPNSRSSYEQYF. Here the CDR3 DNA reads TGTGCCAGCAGTCCTAACTCACGGAGCTCCTACGAGCAGTACTTC.

J is TRBJ2-2 and V is TRBV2; D uncertain. CDR3 length: 11 residues. Per germline, CDR1 SNHLY and CDR2 FYNNEI. V was clipped by 4 bases and J by 10 bases, with 7 bases between them. The CDR3 sequence is CASSVSQELFF. In DNA form, the CDR3 reads TGTGCCAGCAGTGTCAGCCAGGAGCTGTTTTTT. The variable domain in full, completed from reference TRBV2 and TRBJ2-2, reads EPEVTQTPSHQVTQMGQEVILRCVPISNHLYFYWYRQILGQKVEFLVSFYNNEISEKSEIFDDQFSVERPDGSNFTLKIRSTKLEDSAMYFCASSVSQELFFGEGSRLTVL.

This chain joins TRBV3-1 and TRBJ1-3; D remains unclear. This CDR3 has 14 amino acids. Germline values: CDR1 LGHDT, CDR2 YNNKEL (reference sequence). Trimming took off 0 bases at V and 0 bases at J, with 3 bases between the two ends. The CDR3 is CASSQDPSGNTIYF. The CDR3 bases are TGTGCCAGCAGCCAAGATCCCTCTGGAAACACCATATATTTT.

This clonotype was detected a few times. The gene calls are TRBV7-9 and TRBJ2-7; D unresolved. Germline V gene data show CDR1 as SEHNR and CDR2 as FQNEAQ (reference sequence). The CDR3 has 12 residues. Trimming took off 4 bases at V and 3 bases at J, with 7 bases between the two ends. CDR3 loop: CASSSPVYEQYF. The DNA of the CDR3 is TGTGCCAGCAGCTCCCCCGTCTACGAGCAGTACTTC.

This clonotype was recorded many times. V usage is TRBV2 and J usage is TRBJ2-7; no definite D call. The CDR3 totals 15 residues. Germline V gene data show CDR1 as SNHLY and CDR2 as FYNNEI. Trimming removed 0 bases from V and 0 bases from J, with 9 bases in between. CDR3 nucleotide sequence: TGTGCCAGCAGTGAAGCGTTAACGGGCTCCTACGAGCAGTACTTC. Translated, it gives CASSEALTGSYEQYF.

This clonotype occurred a few times. J is TRBJ2-2 and V is TRBV20-1; the D gene is possibly TRBD2 (5 bases). Germline V gives CDR1 DFQATT, CDR2 SNEGSKA (reference sequence). The V gene lost 3 bases and the J gene lost 7 bases, with 12 bases spanning the gap. The CDR3 sequence is 13 residues long. The CDR3 reads CSASPGSIGELFF. The CDR3 DNA is TGCAGTGCTAGTCCGGGGTCAATCGGGGAGCTGTTTTTT.

This clonotype was observed a few times. This chain joins TRBV2 and TRBJ2-5; TRBD1 aligns across 7 bases. The length of the CDR3 is 12 residues. Germline V gives CDR1 SNHLY, CDR2 FYNNEI. V was clipped by 9 bases and J by 1 base; unmatched bases: 2. CDR3 nucleotide sequence: TGTGCCAGTGGGGACAGCCAAGAGACCCAGTACTTC. This encodes CASGDSQETQYF. Drawing the rest from reference TRBV2 and TRBJ2-5, the complete variable domain is EPEVTQTPSHQVTQMGQEVILRCVPISNHLYFYWYRQILGQKVEFLVSFYNNEISEKSEIFDDQFSVERPDGSNFTLKIRSTKLEDSAMYFCASGDSQETQYFGPGTRLLVL.

Only a few counts were recorded for this clonotype. The gene calls are TRBV11-2 and TRBJ1-2; D may be TRBD1 (6 bases). The CDR3 is made up of 15 amino acids. The V and J ends lost 6 bases and 1 base respectively, with 15 bases between them. CDR1 is SGHAT and CDR2 is FQNNGV in the germline V gene. The CDR3 here is CASRRGGGRNYGYTF. For the CDR3, the DNA is TGTGCCAGCAGGCGGGGAGGGGGGCGTAACTATGGCTACACCTTC.

V gene TRBV28 combines with J gene TRBJ2-7; TRBD2 is a possible D gene (5 bases). The CDR3 length is 13 residues. The V gene's germline CDR1 is MDHEN and CDR2 SYDVKM. Trimming took off 5 bases at V and 6 bases at J, with 14 bases between the two ends. CDR3 in amino acids: CASSPGDRGEQYF. The CDR3 DNA sequence: TGTGCCAGCAGTCCCGGGGATCGGGGCGAGCAGTACTTC. The variable domain in full, completed from reference TRBV28 and TRBJ2-7, reads DVKVTQSSRYLVKRTGEKVFLECVQDMDHENMFWYRQDPGLGLRLIYFSYDVKMKEKGDIPEGYSVSREKKERFSLILESASTNQTSMYLCASSPGDRGEQYFGPGTRLTVT.

This clonotype was recorded many times. The chain carries TRBV7-2 and TRBJ2-2; 7 bases agree with TRBD2. Per the germline V gene, CDR1 is SGHTA and CDR2 is FQGNSA. CDR3 length: 13 residues. The trim removed 8 bases at V and 7 bases at J, leaving 7 bases unmatched. CDR3 nucleotides: TGTGCCAGCTGCATTTGGGGGGGCGGGGAGCTGTTTTTT. Its protein is CASCIWGGGELFF. Complete variable domain (other parts from reference TRBV7-2 and TRBJ2-2): GAGVSQSPSNKVTEKGKDVELRCDPISGHTALYWYRQSLGQGLEFLIYFQGNSAPDKSGLPSDRFSAERTGGSVSTLTIQRTQQEDSAVYLCASCIWGGGELFFGEGSRLTVL.

At least ten counts were recorded for this clonotype. The chain couples TRBV28 to TRBJ2-7, with 9 bases fitting TRBD1. V lost 5 bases and J lost 5; bases outside the gene matches: 7. The V gene's germline CDR1 is MDHEN and CDR2 SYDVKM. The CDR3 length is 14 residues. CDR3 DNA sequence: TGTGCCAGCAGTCCACAGGGGGCGTCGAACGAGCAGTACTTC. It encodes CASSPQGASNEQYF.

This chain uses TRBV5-1 with TRBJ1-1; TRBD1 is a possible D gene (5 bases). Per germline, CDR1 SGHRS and CDR2 YFSETQ. Trimming left V 0 bases short and J 1 base short, with 10 bases between. The CDR3 contains 15 residues. CDR3 in DNA: TGCGCCAGCAGCTTGGTGGGGCAGCAGAACACTGAAGCTTTCTTT. This codes for CASSLVGQQNTEAFF.

This clonotype showed up many times. The chain couples TRBV5-4 to TRBJ2-3, with 9 bases lining up with TRBD2. Germline CDR1 reads SGHNT; CDR2 reads YYREEE (reference sequence). The ends lost 0 bases at V and 2 bases at J; junction bases unmatched: 7. The CDR3 totals 17 residues. The CDR3 loop is CASSLDRAGGITDTQYF. CDR3 bases: TGTGCCAGCAGCTTGGACCGAGCGGGAGGAATCACAGATACGCAGTATTTT.

This clonotype was counted only a few times. The chain combines TRBV29-1 with TRBJ2-7; D possibly corresponds to TRBD2 (6 bases). The length of the CDR3 is 14 residues. Deletions cut 5 bases from V and 3 bases from J, with 17 bases between. Germline CDR1 is SQVTM and CDR2 is ANQGSEA. Here the CDR3 reads CSVRPAGSFYEQYF. In DNA, the CDR3 is TGCAGCGTTCGACCGGCGGGGTCGTTCTACGAGCAGTACTTC.

This rearrangement joins TRBV7-6 to TRBJ1-1, with TRBD1 matching over 8 bases. Germline V gene sequence: CDR1 SGHVS, CDR2 FNYEAQ. This CDR3 has 16 amino acids. The trim removed 5 bases at V and 3 bases at J, leaving 11 bases unmatched. CDR3 DNA sequence: TGTGCCAGCAGCACCCCCAGGGGGCTTGGGGACACTGAAGCTTTCTTT. Its protein product is CASSTPRGLGDTEAFF.

This clonotype was found a few times. The chain joins TRBV14 to TRBJ2-5, with no clear D. CDR3 length equals 15 residues. The V gene lost 0 bases and the J gene lost 1 base, with 9 bases spanning the gap. The germline gives CDR1 SGHDN, CDR2 FVKESK. The chain's CDR3 is CASSQELRPQETQYF. CDR3 sequence (DNA): TGTGCCAGCAGCCAAGAGCTTCGACCCCAAGAGACCCAGTACTTC.

This rearrangement joins TRBV15 to TRBJ2-1, with 7 bases identical to TRBD1. Germline V lookup: CDR1 LNHNV, CDR2 YYDKDF (reference sequence). V shed 2 bases and J 6 bases; nucleotides not matched to a gene: 10. CDR3 size: 16 residues. The CDR3 DNA is TGTGCCACCAGCAGACAACTTACAGGGGCCAGCAATGAGCAGTTCTTC. Translation gives CATSRQLTGASNEQFF.

This clonotype was detected a few times. The rearrangement uses TRBV5-5 and TRBJ1-1, with TRBD1 matching 7 bases. The germline gives CDR1 SGHKS, CDR2 YYEKEE (reference sequence). V trimming: 4 bases; J trimming: 1 base; junction bases outside the gene matches: 16. The CDR3 length is 18 residues. The CDR3 sequence: CASSLRTGRNLGNTEAFF. CDR3 sequence (DNA): TGTGCCAGCAGCCTGAGGACAGGAAGGAATCTTGGGAACACTGAAGCTTTCTTT.

A word on this clonotype: Since a much larger clone is just one base distant, this may be a read error. The CDR3 reads CASSLGKDYEQYF. The DNA for the CDR3 is TGTGCCAGCAGCTTAGGGAAAGACTACGAGCAGTACTTC. The chain carries TRBV7-2 and TRBJ2-7; D call uncertain. This CDR3 region has 13 residues. The V end lost 1 base, the J end lost 3 bases, and 7 bases lay between the germline ends. Per the germline V gene, CDR1 is SGHTA and CDR2 is FQGNSA. The entire variable domain, with the rest obtained from reference TRBV7-2 and TRBJ2-7, is as follows: GAGVSQSPSNKVTEKGKDVELRCDPISGHTALYWYRQSLGQGLEFLIYFQGNSAPDKSGLPSDRFSAERTGGSVSTLTIQRTQQEDSAVYLCASSLGKDYEQYFGPGTRLTVT.

The table lists this clonotype with many counts. This chain connects TRBV7-8 to TRBJ1-1; D unresolved. Deletions cut 1 base from V and 0 bases from J, with 9 bases between. This CDR3 spans 15 amino acids. Germline V CDR1 and CDR2: SGHVS, FQNEAQ. The CDR3 DNA sequence: TGTGCCAGCAGCTTAGTTAGCGGATTGAACACTGAAGCTTTCTTT. This encodes CASSLVSGLNTEAFF.

V gene TRBV12-3 or TRBV12-4 combines with J gene TRBJ1-1; D is uncertain. The CDR3 spans 11 residues. V lost 3 bases to trimming and J lost 5 bases, with 4 bases between them. The CDR3 coding sequence is TGTGCCAGCAGTTTCCAGACTGAAGCTTTCTTT. Translated, it gives CASSFQTEAFF.

This clonotype was detected only a few times. The rearrangement links TRBV18 to TRBJ2-7, with D perhaps matching TRBD1 (6 bases). This CDR3 spans 16 amino acids. V lost 6 bases, J lost 3 bases, and 21 bases lay in between. Germline CDR1 is KGHSH and CDR2 is LQKENI. The CDR3 DNA reads as TGTGCCAGCTCGAAATTGCCGGGACAAGGGGTCTACGAGCAGTACTTC. Protein sequence: CASSKLPGQGVYEQYF.

The V and J genes are TRBV30 and TRBJ1-4, with D possibly TRBD1 on 6 matching bases. There are 14 residues in the CDR3. Germline assignment: CDR1 GTSNPN and CDR2 SVGIG (reference sequence). V dropped 5 bases and J dropped 5 bases, with 15 bases sitting between them. The CDR3, as DNA: TGTGCCTGGGGGGGTGGGGGCCCGAATGAAAAACTGTTTTTT. Translated, it gives CAWGGGGPNEKLFF. The whole variable domain, remainder taken from reference TRBV30 and TRBJ1-4, is SQTIHQWPATLVQPVGSPLSLECTVEGTSNPNLYWYRQAAGRGLQLLFYSVGIGQISSEVPQNLSASRPQDRQFILSSKKLLLSDSGFYLCAWGGGGPNEKLFFGSGTQLSVL.

This clonotype has ten or more counts. V usage is TRBV10-3 and J usage is TRBJ2-5, with a weak D call TRBD1 (5 bases). With 2 bases removed from V and 7 bases from J, the gap between germline ends came to 8 bases. Germline-derived CDR1 and CDR2 are ENHRY and SYGVKD. The CDR3 extends over 12 amino acids. The CDR3 nucleotides are TGTGCCATCAGTGAGGCCGACAGGACCCAGTACTTC. Protein: CAISEADRTQYF.

The genes are TRBV20-1 and TRBJ2-1, with 7 bases identical to TRBD1. This CDR3 has 15 residues. V lost 4 bases to trimming and J lost 5 bases; unmatched junction nucleotides: 11. Germline values: CDR1 DFQATT, CDR2 SNEGSKA (reference sequence). The CDR3 region is CSAKTLGDSNNEQFF. DNA for the CDR3: TGCAGTGCTAAGACCCTAGGGGACAGCAACAATGAGCAGTTCTTC.

This clonotype was seen more than once but under ten times. V usage is TRBV28 and J usage is TRBJ2-1; D is possibly TRBD2 (5 bases). V shed 8 bases and J shed 4 bases, with 9 bases lying between them. Germline values: CDR1 MDHEN, CDR2 SYDVKM. The CDR3 runs to 12 residues. The CDR3: CASCERYNEQFF. CDR3 nucleotide sequence: TGTGCCAGCTGCGAGCGGTACAATGAGCAGTTCTTC.

This sequence joins TRBV20-1 and TRBJ1-1, with D unclear. This CDR3 has 15 residues. Germline CDR1 and CDR2: DFQATT and SNEGSKA (reference sequence). V dropped 6 bases and J dropped 0 bases, with 17 bases sitting between them. CDR3 DNA: TGCAGTGCCAGTAGTTCGGGAAGGGTGAACACTGAAGCTTTCTTT. It translates to CSASSSGRVNTEAFF.

This clonotype was counted only a few times. The chain recombines TRBV28 with TRBJ2-7; D may match TRBD1 or TRBD2 (6 bases each). The V end lost 5 bases, the J end lost 4 bases, and 12 bases lay between the germline ends. This CDR3 spans 13 amino acids. Germline-derived CDR1 and CDR2 are MDHEN and SYDVKM. The CDR3 spells CASSHRGPYEQYF. The CDR3 DNA reads as TGTGCCAGCAGTCACCGGGGGCCATACGAGCAGTACTTC.